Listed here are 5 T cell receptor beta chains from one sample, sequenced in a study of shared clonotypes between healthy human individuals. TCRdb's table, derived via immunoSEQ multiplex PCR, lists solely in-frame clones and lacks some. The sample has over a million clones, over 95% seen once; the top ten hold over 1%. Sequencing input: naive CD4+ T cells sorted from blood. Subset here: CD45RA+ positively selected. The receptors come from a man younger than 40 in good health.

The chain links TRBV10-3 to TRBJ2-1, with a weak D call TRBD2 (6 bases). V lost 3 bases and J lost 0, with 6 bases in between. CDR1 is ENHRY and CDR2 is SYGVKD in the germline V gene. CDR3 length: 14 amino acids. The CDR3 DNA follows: TGTGCCATCAGTGACGGGAGCTCCTACAATGAGCAGTTCTTC. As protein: CAISDGSSYNEQFF.

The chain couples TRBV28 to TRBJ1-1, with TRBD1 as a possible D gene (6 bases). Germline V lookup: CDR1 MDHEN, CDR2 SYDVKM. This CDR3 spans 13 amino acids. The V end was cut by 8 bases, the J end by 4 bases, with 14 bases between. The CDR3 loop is CASEQGGGTEAFF. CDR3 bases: TGTGCCAGCGAACAGGGAGGTGGCACTGAAGCTTTCTTT.

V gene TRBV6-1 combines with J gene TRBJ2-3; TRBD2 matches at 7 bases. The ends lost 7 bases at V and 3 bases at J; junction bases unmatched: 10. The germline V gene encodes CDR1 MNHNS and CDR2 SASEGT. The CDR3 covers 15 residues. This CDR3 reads CASNLGTSETDTQYF. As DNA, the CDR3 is TGTGCCAGCAATCTTGGAACTAGCGAGACAGATACGCAGTATTTT.

The CDR3 spells CASSGLYEWEGTDTQYF. The CDR3 bases are TGCGCCAGCAGCGGGCTGTATGAGTGGGAGGGCACAGATACGCAGTATTTT. J is TRBJ2-3 and V is TRBV5-1, with a possible D match to TRBD2 (6 bases). V was shortened by 4 bases and J by 1 base, with 19 bases between the two germline ends. This CDR3 is 17 amino acids long. Germline CDR1 is SGHRS and CDR2 is YFSETQ.

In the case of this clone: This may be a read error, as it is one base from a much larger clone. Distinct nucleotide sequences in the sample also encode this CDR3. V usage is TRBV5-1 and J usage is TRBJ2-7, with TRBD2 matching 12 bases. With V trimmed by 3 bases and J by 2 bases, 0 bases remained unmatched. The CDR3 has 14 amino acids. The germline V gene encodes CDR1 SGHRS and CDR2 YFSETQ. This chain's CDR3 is CASSWTSGTYEQYF. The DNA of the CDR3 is TGCGCCAGCAGCTGGACTAGCGGGACCTACGAGCAGTACTTC.